This TCR beta chain was sequenced in a study of blood T cell repertoires in COVID-19. Study summary: Spain, Italy and the United States supplied samples that represented acute and convalescent COVID-19. Sources were T cells, B-cell-depleted T cells, or PBMCs; the material itself was cDNA or gDNA.

Clones were read by immunoSEQ multiplex PCR, and TCRdb kept only the in-frame ones, dropping some. The sample lists some 20,000 clones, around 86% occurring once. Trimming cost V 7 bases and J 5 bases; bases outside gene matches: 8. Germline CDR1 SGHRS, CDR2 YFSETQ. This CDR3 contains 13 residues. In its sample, this clone was seen once. V usage is TRBV5-1 and J usage is TRBJ2-5, with 7 bases that match TRBD1. The TCR originated in a human donor in a cohort sampled during active COVID-19. The sequenced material came from peripheral blood. The CDR3 region is CASEGGPGETQYF. The CDR3 nucleotides read TGCGCCAGCGAAGGGGGCCCAGGGGAGACCCAGTACTTC.